These 27 T cell receptor beta chains were all obtained from the same sample, sequenced in a study of blood T cell repertoires in COVID-19. Libraries were prepared by immunoSEQ multiplex PCR; TCRdb keeps only in-frame clonotypes and omits some of them. This repertoire shows roughly 200,000 clones, around 86% found once; its top ten account for 5% to 7%. Sequencing was carried out using PBMCs or T cells enriched from blood (not recorded which). These TCRs come from a man between 40 and 49 years old with acute COVID-19.

V gene TRBV2 combines with J gene TRBJ1-2, with TRBD1 as a possible D gene (6 bases). Trimming took 3 bases from V and 4 from J, leaving 15 bases between them. The CDR3 has 15 amino acids. Germline V CDR1 and CDR2: SNHLY, FYNNEI. The CDR3: CASSDQGQYLYGYTF. CDR3 bases: TGTGCCAGCAGTGATCAAGGACAGTACCTCTATGGCTACACCTTC.

This clone appeared a single time. The rearrangement uses TRBV9 and TRBJ2-5; weak D call: TRBD1 (6 bases). The CDR3 extends over 14 amino acids. V lost 4 bases and J 5 bases, leaving 15 bases between the germline ends. Germline CDR1 is SGDLS and CDR2 is YYNGEE. The CDR3, as DNA: TGTGCCAGCAGCCGCCAAGGGCAGGGGGAGACCCAGTACTTC. Protein: CASSRQGQGETQYF.

The V and J genes are TRBV18 and TRBJ1-2; unclear D gene. The germline V gene encodes CDR1 KGHSH and CDR2 LQKENI. The CDR3 runs to 15 residues. V lost 3 bases and J 3 bases, leaving 14 bases between the germline ends. The CDR3 spells CASSPRRVGDYGYTF. The CDR3 DNA follows: TGTGCCAGCTCACCCCGGAGAGTAGGTGACTATGGCTACACCTTC.

The chain couples TRBV24-1 to TRBJ2-7, with D perhaps matching TRBD1 (6 bases). CDR3 size: 13 residues. The germline gives CDR1 KGHDR, CDR2 SFDVKD. The germline V and J ends were trimmed by 5 bases and 5 bases, with 12 bases remaining between them. The CDR3 DNA is TGTGCCACCAGTGGGCAGGGGAAGGACGAGCAGTACTTC. Translating gives CATSGQGKDEQYF.

The chain carries TRBV9 and TRBJ2-7; TRBD2 agrees at 7 bases. The CDR3 has 15 amino acids. With 7 bases clipped from V and 2 bases from J, the junction kept 12 bases outside the gene matches. Germline lookup yields CDR1 SGDLS and CDR2 YYNGEE. The CDR3 coding sequence is TGTGCCAGCGAGGCTAGCGGAATGGAAACCTACGAGCAGTACTTC. Residues: CASEASGMETYEQYF.

The chain has TRBV24-1 and TRBJ2-2; the match to TRBD1 covers 8 bases. This CDR3 has 15 amino acids. J lost 0 bases, V lost 7 bases, and 3 bases had no gene match. The germline V gene has CDR1 KGHDR and CDR2 SFDVKD. The CDR3 coding sequence is TGTGCCACCAGCGTGGGACAGGCGAACACCGGGGAGCTGTTTTTT. Amino acid sequence: CATSVGQANTGELFF.

V and J are TRBV28 and TRBJ2-5; 11 nucleotides align to TRBD2. In germline, CDR1 is MDHEN, CDR2 SYDVKM. V dropped 3 bases and J dropped 0; count of bases not matched to a gene: 9. The CDR3 runs 18 residues. The CDR3 DNA sequence: TGTGCCAGCAGTTTTCCCGGGACTAGCGGATCGGACCAAGAGACCCAGTACTTC. Amino acids: CASSFPGTSGSDQETQYF.

This clone has a count of ten or more. The chain has TRBV14 and TRBJ2-1; 7 nucleotides line up with TRBD2. With V trimmed by 4 bases and J by 10 bases, 13 bases remained unmatched. Germline V CDR1 and CDR2: SGHDN, FVKESK. CDR3 length equals 15 residues. The CDR3 DNA is TGTGCCAGCAGCCCGCTCGAGGGACTAACCGTCGAGCAGTTCTTC. It encodes CASSPLEGLTVEQFF.

J is TRBJ2-5 and V is TRBV24-1, with 10 bases aligning to TRBD2. The V gene's germline CDR1 is KGHDR and CDR2 SFDVKD. The CDR3 spans 15 residues. J gave up 5 bases and V 4 bases, and 6 bases lay outside the gene matches. Here the CDR3 DNA reads TGTGCCACCAGTGACCCAGCGGGAGGGTTCGAGACCCAGTACTTC. It yields the protein CATSDPAGGFETQYF.

This CDR3 is CAAGEAGAYEQYF. In nucleotides, the CDR3 is TGTGCCGCGGGCGAGGCGGGAGCCTACGAGCAGTACTTC. The chain recombines TRBV7-2 with TRBJ2-7, with TRBD2 matching 7 bases. There are 13 residues in the CDR3. The ends lost 11 bases at V and 2 bases at J; junction bases unmatched: 9. Germline assignment: CDR1 SGHTA and CDR2 FQGNSA.

This chain joins TRBV11-2 and TRBJ2-1, with TRBD2 matching over 12 bases. Trimming at V came to 5 bases and at J to 8 bases, leaving 7 bases not matched to a gene. From germline, CDR1 is SGHAT and CDR2 FQNNGV. This CDR3 spans 15 amino acids. CDR3 bases: TGTGCCAGCAGCCTGAGACTAGCGGGAGTCGATGAGCAGTTCTTC. Protein product: CASSLRLAGVDEQFF.

This clone was counted a few times. The chain is built from TRBV6-5 and TRBJ2-7; D unclear. This CDR3 has 14 amino acids. CDR1 is MNHEY, CDR2 SVGAGI, per germline. Trimming removed 6 bases from V and 0 bases from J, with 12 bases in between. This CDR3 reads CASRSYSSSYEQYF. CDR3 DNA: TGTGCCAGCAGGTCCTATTCTAGCTCCTACGAGCAGTACTTC.

The rearrangement uses TRBV14 and TRBJ1-2, with TRBD1 matching over 7 bases. This CDR3 has 13 amino acids. J was trimmed by 4 bases and V by 3 bases; bases with no gene match: 2. Germline V gives CDR1 SGHDN, CDR2 FVKESK. CDR3 loop: CASSHGQVYGYTF. The CDR3 DNA sequence: TGTGCCAGCAGCCACGGACAGGTCTATGGCTACACCTTC.

Concerning this clone itself: Germline and junction disagree at one end, which may indicate a read error. The chain is built from TRBV6-1 and TRBJ2-3; 10 bases line up with TRBD2. The germline V gene encodes CDR1 MNHNS and CDR2 SASEGT. The CDR3 contains 15 residues. The CDR3 region is CASGESGRAWDTQYF. The CDR3 bases are TGTGCCAGCGGTGAAAGCGGGAGGGCCTGGGATACGCAGTATTTT.

Only one count was recorded for this clone. V is TRBV24-1 and J is TRBJ2-5; 10 bases agree with TRBD2. Per the germline V gene, CDR1 is KGHDR and CDR2 is SFDVKD. Trimming removed 1 base from V and 5 bases from J; junction bases left unmatched: 6. The CDR3 length is 16 residues. The CDR3 spells CATSDFLAGAEETQYF. CDR3 in DNA: TGTGCCACCAGTGATTTTCTAGCGGGAGCGGAGGAGACCCAGTACTTC.

This clone appeared once. CDR3 nucleotides: TGTGCCAGCAGCGGGGGAGGAAACACTGAAGCTTTCTTT. Translation gives CASSGGGNTEAFF. This rearrangement joins TRBV9 to TRBJ1-1; D is unresolved. Germline CDR1 is SGDLS and CDR2 is YYNGEE. The CDR3 is made up of 13 amino acids. Trimming took 3 bases from V and 2 from J, leaving 8 bases between them.

This clone showed up just once. The chain recombines TRBV2 with TRBJ2-2, with TRBD2 matching 8 bases. Germline loops: CDR1 SNHLY, CDR2 FYNNEI. V trimming: 7 bases; J trimming: 3 bases; junction bases outside the gene matches: 7. This CDR3 region has 15 residues. The CDR3: CASKGLAGYTGELFF. The CDR3 bases are TGTGCCAGCAAGGGGCTAGCGGGTTACACCGGGGAGCTGTTTTTT.

Worth noting for this clone: One junction end does not reproduce the germline sequence, and a read error may be involved. The genes are TRBV5-5 and TRBJ2-7; D is perhaps TRBD1 or TRBD2 (5 bases each). The CDR3 is 15 residues long. From germline, CDR1 is SGHKS and CDR2 YYEKEE (reference sequence). The CDR3 loop is CTSSLRAKGDYEQYF. The DNA for the CDR3 is TGTACCAGCAGCTTGCGGGCTAAAGGGGACTACGAGCAGTACTTC.

The V and J genes are TRBV5-4 and TRBJ1-6, with D unclear. The CDR3 runs 12 residues. The V gene's germline CDR1 is SGHNT and CDR2 YYREEE (reference sequence). The V end was cut by 3 bases, the J end by 8 bases, with 6 bases between. Here the CDR3 reads CASSSTDSPLHF. CDR3 sequence (DNA): TGTGCCAGCAGCTCCACGGATTCACCCCTCCACTTT.

The V gene is TRBV28, the J gene TRBJ2-7, with D unclear. The CDR3 is made up of 11 amino acids. V was clipped by 8 bases and J by 3 bases, with 8 bases between them. CDR1 is MDHEN, CDR2 SYDVKM, per germline. CDR3 in DNA: TGTGCCAGCGCAGGTTTCTACGAGCAGTACTTC. Translating it yields CASAGFYEQYF.

The chain carries TRBV28 and TRBJ2-3; a possible D gene is TRBD2 (5 bases). The CDR3 has 11 amino acids. V was shortened by 3 bases and J by 9 bases, with 7 bases between the two germline ends. CDR1 and CDR2 (germline): MDHEN, SYDVKM. CDR3: CASSLTGTQYF. In DNA, the CDR3 is TGTGCCAGCAGTTTGACGGGGACGCAGTATTTT.

This chain joins TRBV10-3 and TRBJ1-4; tentatively, D is TRBD1 (5 bases). Trimming removed 2 bases at V and 7 bases at J, with 5 bases between. Germline V gene sequence: CDR1 ENHRY, CDR2 SYGVKD. CDR3 size: 12 residues. CDR3: CAISEGAEKLFF. For the CDR3, the DNA is TGTGCCATCAGTGAGGGGGCTGAAAAACTGTTTTTT.

DNA for the CDR3: TGCGCCAGCAGCGGGACTAGCGGGAGGTACAATGAGCAGTTCTTC. Protein product: CASSGTSGRYNEQFF. The V call is TRBV5-1, the J call TRBJ2-1; TRBD2 matches at 15 bases. J gave up 4 bases and V 4 bases, and 0 bases lay outside the gene matches. Per germline, CDR1 SGHRS and CDR2 YFSETQ. This CDR3 is 15 amino acids long.

V gene TRBV6-2 or TRBV6-3 combines with J gene TRBJ1-5, with D possibly matching TRBD1 (5 bases). There are 14 residues in the CDR3. Germline V gene sequence: CDR1 MNHEY, CDR2 SVGEGT. V was trimmed by 1 base and J by 6 bases, leaving 10 bases between them. The CDR3 reads CASSYFGGLQPQHF. CDR3 DNA: TGTGCCAGCAGTTACTTCGGGGGTCTTCAGCCCCAGCATTTT.

The chain couples TRBV7-9 to TRBJ2-7; tentatively, D is TRBD1 (6 bases). There are 15 residues in the CDR3. Germline V gene data show CDR1 as SEHNR and CDR2 as FQNEAQ (reference sequence). The germline V and J ends were trimmed by 1 base and 2 bases, with 12 bases remaining between them. CDR3 amino acids: CASSLDPGDAYEQYF. In DNA, the CDR3 is TGTGCCAGCAGCTTAGATCCAGGGGATGCCTACGAGCAGTACTTC. The full variable domain, its missing parts supplied by reference TRBV7-9 and TRBJ2-7, is DTGVSQNPRHKITKRGQNVTFRCDPISEHNRLYWYRQTLGQGPEFLTYFQNEAQLEKSRLLSDRFSAERPKGSFSTLEIQRTEQGDSAMYLCASSLDPGDAYEQYFGPGTRLTVT.

The chain couples TRBV18 to TRBJ2-1, with 10 positions matching TRBD2. The CDR3 has 13 residues. CDR1 and CDR2 (germline): KGHSH, LQKENI. The ends lost 4 bases at V and 9 bases at J; junction bases unmatched: 3. CDR3 in DNA: TGTGCCAGCTCACTAGCGGGAGGCGGTGAGCAGTTCTTC. Translation gives CASSLAGGGEQFF.

Only a few counts were recorded for this clone. This chain links TRBV13 with TRBJ2-2; tentative D call: TRBD2 (6 bases). The CDR3 runs to 16 residues. Germline CDR1 reads PRHDT; CDR2 reads FYEKMQ (reference sequence). V lost 5 bases and J 6 bases, leaving 19 bases between the germline ends. The CDR3 here is CASSPTATSNPGELFF. CDR3 coding DNA: TGTGCCAGCAGCCCAACGGCGACTAGTAACCCCGGGGAGCTGTTTTTT.